The T cell receptor beta chain described here comes from a study of human CD8 memory T cell subsets. Findings and limits, study-wide: Chao1 estimates hinted that stem-like memory T cells outstripped precursor exhausted T cells in diversity.

Its frequency marks this clonotype as medium-sized. No antigen is known for it. Making the TCR beta libraries relied on UMI-labeled 5' RACE. TCRdb reprocessed the 5' RACE reads, keeping one entry per CDR3 protein, no DNA. The sample includes approximately 8,200 distinct CDR3 sequences. The V gene's germline CDR1 is MDHEN and CDR2 SYDVKM. The CDR3 is 11 amino acids. Sequenced material: CD8+ T cells from PBMCs. This sequence joins TRBV28 and TRBJ2-7. This TCR came from a human donor in good health. This chain's CDR3 is CASTVGYEQYF.